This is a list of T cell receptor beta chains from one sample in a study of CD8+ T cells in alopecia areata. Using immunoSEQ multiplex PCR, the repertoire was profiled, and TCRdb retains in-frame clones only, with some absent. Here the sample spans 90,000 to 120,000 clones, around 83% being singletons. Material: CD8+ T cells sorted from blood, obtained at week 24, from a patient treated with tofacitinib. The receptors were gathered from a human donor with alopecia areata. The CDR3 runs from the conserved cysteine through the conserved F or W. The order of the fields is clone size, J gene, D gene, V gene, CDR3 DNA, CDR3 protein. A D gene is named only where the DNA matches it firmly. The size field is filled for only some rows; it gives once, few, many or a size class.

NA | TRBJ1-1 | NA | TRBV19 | TGTGCCAGTAACGTGAGGCAAGAAGCTTTCTTT | CASNVRQEAFF
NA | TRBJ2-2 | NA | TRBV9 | TGTGCCAGCAGGCTGGCTGACACCGGGGAGCTGTTTTTT | CASRLADTGELFF
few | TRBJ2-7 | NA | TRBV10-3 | TGTGCCATCAGTGAAGACAGCTCCTACGAGCAGTACTTC | CAISEDSSYEQYF
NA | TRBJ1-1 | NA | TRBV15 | TGTGCCCCTAAACGGAACACTGAAGCTTTCTTT | CAPKRNTEAFF
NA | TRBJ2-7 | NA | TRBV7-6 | TGTGCCAGCAGCTTAGCGCCCGGGTACCGTGCCGAGCAGTACTTC | CASSLAPGYRAEQYF
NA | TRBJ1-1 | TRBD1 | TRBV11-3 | TGTGCCAGCAGCGACGGGACAGCTAGGGCTTTCTTT | CASSDGTARAFF
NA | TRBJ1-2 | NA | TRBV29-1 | TGCAGCGTTGATCCGTCGACAGCGAAGAATGGCTACACCTTC | CSVDPSTAKNGYTF
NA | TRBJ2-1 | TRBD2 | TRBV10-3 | TGTGCCATCACCGCGACTAGCGGGGGCACTGGTGAGCAGTTCTTC | CAITATSGGTGEQFF
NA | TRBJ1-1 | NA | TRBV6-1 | TGTGCCAGCAGTGATCTGGGGGCGGGCACTGAAGCTTTCTTT | CASSDLGAGTEAFF
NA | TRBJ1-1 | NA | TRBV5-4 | TGTGCCAGCAGCTTGGCCTCGGGGAAACTCACTGAAGCTTTCTTT | CASSLASGKLTEAFF
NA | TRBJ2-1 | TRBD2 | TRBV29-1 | TGCAGCGTTGATTTTGGCGGGGGTGATGAGCAGTTCTTC | CSVDFGGGDEQFF
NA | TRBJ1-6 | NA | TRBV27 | TGTGCCAGCAGCAGGGGATGGTATAATTCACCCCTCCACTTT | CASSRGWYNSPLHF
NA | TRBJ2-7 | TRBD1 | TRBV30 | TGTGCCTGGAGAGACAGGGGGGCTTCCTACGAGCAGTACTTC | CAWRDRGASYEQYF
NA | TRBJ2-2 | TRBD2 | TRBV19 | TGTGCCAGTAGTGTAGCGGGGTACACCGGGGAGCTGTTTTTT | CASSVAGYTGELFF
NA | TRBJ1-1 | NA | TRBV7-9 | TGTGCCAGCAGCTTAGGAGAGAACACTGAAGCTTTCTTT | CASSLGENTEAFF
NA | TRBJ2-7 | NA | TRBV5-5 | TGTGCCAGCAGCTTGGGATACGAGCAGTACTTC | CASSLGYEQYF
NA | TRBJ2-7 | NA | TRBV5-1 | TGCGCCAGCAGCTCCCCGGGGGTCTACGAGCAGTACTTC | CASSSPGVYEQYF
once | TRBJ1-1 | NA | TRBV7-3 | TGTGCCAGCAGCTTAGGGGGGGAAACTGAAGCTTTCTTT | CASSLGGETEAFF
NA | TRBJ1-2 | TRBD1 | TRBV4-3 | TGCGCCAGCAGCCAAGATAATTGGTATAAGGGGGCGACGGGCTACACCTTC | CASSQDNWYKGATGYTF
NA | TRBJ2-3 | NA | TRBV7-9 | TGTGCCAGCAGCTCGCCCTCGAAGCATAGGAATACGCAGTATTTT | CASSSPSKHRNTQYF
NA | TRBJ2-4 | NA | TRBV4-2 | TGTGCCAGCAGCCAAGGGCTCGGGGGTTCCGATGGGGATATTCAGTACTTC | CASSQGLGGSDGDIQYF
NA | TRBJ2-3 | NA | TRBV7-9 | TGTGCCAGCAGACAAGGGTCCACAGATACGCAGTATTTT | CASRQGSTDTQYF
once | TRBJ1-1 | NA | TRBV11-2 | TGTGCCAGCAGCTTAGATCAGTGGTCACCTATGAACACTGAAGCTTTCTTT | CASSLDQWSPMNTEAFF
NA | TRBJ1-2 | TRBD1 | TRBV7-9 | TGTGCCAGCACCGACGACAGGGGGTGGGATGGCTACACCTTC | CASTDDRGWDGYTF
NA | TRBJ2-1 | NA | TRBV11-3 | TGTGCCAGCAGCTTAAGCGGCAGGGCGGATGAGCAGTTCTTC | CASSLSGRADEQFF
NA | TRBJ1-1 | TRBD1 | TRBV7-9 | TGTGCCAGCAGCAAGGGACAGGAGAACACTGAAGCTTTCTTT | CASSKGQENTEAFF
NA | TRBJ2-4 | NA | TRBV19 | TGTGCCAGTACTGGGACCGAATCCGGCAACATTCAGTACTTC | CASTGTESGNIQYF
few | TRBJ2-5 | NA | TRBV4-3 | TGCGCCAGCAGCCAAGATCGAGGGCAAATACAAGAGACCCAGTACTTC | CASSQDRGQIQETQYF
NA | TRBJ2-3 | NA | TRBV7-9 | TGTGCCAGCAGCTCCCGACAGGATACGCAGTATTTT | CASSSRQDTQYF
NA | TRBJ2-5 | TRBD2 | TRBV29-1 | TGCAGCGTTGATGGCACGTGGGATACTAGCGGGGGGGACGAGAGTCAAGAGACCCAGTACTTC | CSVDGTWDTSGGDESQETQYF
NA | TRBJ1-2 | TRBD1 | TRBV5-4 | TGTGCCAGCAGCCCCTTCCTGGGGACAGGGTCGGACTATGGCTACACCTTC | CASSPFLGTGSDYGYTF
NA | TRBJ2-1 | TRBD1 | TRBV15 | TGTGCCACCAGCAGATTCCCAACAGGGGACCTGGTGAATGAGCAGTTCTTC | CATSRFPTGDLVNEQFF
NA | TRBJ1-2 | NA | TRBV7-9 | TGTGCCAGCAGCTTAGGTCGGAGGGGGTCGTATGGCTACACCTTC | CASSLGRRGSYGYTF
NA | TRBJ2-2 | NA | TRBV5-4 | TGTGCCAGCAGCCCCTCGGGCACCGGGGAGCTGTTTTTT | CASSPSGTGELFF
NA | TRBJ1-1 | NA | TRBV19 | TGTGCCACTAGAGAGGAGGACTTAAAGAACACTGAAGCTTTCTTT | CATREEDLKNTEAFF
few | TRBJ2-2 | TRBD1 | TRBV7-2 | TGTGCCAGCAGCTCGACAGGGAGATTGGGCACCGGGGAGCTGTTTTTT | CASSSTGRLGTGELFF
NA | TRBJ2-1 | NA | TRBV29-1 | TGCAGCGTTGAAGGGTCACGGGGAACGGCGGATGAGCAGTTCTTC | CSVEGSRGTADEQFF
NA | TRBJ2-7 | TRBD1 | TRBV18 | TGTGCCAGCTCACCAGGGACAGGGTTCTACGAGCAGTACTTC | CASSPGTGFYEQYF
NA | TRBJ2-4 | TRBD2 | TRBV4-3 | TGCGCCAGCAGCCCCCCGGGAGGGGACGAGGGCAAAAACATTCAGTACTTC | CASSPPGGDEGKNIQYF
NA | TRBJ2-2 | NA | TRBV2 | TGTGCCAGCAGTGAAAAAATGGATGGGGCCGGGGAGCTGTTTTTT | CASSEKMDGAGELFF
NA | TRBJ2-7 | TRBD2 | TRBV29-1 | TGCAGCGTTGAGCTAGGGACTACCTACGAGCAGTACTTC | CSVELGTTYEQYF
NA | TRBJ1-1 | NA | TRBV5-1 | TGCGCCAGCAGCTTCCGGGTCCTAATCAGGGTCACTGAAGCTTTCTTT | CASSFRVLIRVTEAFF
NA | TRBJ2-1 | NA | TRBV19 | TGTGCCAGTAGTATGGGAGGAACCTACAATGAGCAGTTCTTC | CASSMGGTYNEQFF
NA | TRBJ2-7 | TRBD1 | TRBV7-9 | TGTGCCAGCAGCACCAGACAGGGGGCCCCCTACGAGCAGTACTTC | CASSTRQGAPYEQYF
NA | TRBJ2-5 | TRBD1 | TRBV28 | TGTGCCAGCAGGGGGGACAGCAGAATTGAGACCCAGTACTTC | CASRGDSRIETQYF
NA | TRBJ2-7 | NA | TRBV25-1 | TGTGCCAGCAGCAGGGGAGCCTACGAGCAGTACTTC | CASSRGAYEQYF
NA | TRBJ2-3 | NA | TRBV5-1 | TGCGCCAGCAGCTTCGAGGGGGACTTCACAGATACGCAGTATTTT | CASSFEGDFTDTQYF
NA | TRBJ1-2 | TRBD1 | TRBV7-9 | TGTGCCAGCAGCTTGAGGACAGGGGTAAACTATGGCTACACCTTC | CASSLRTGVNYGYTF
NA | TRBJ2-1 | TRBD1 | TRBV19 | TGTGCCAGTAGTAGCCGGGACAGCTCCTACAATGAGCAGTTCTTC | CASSSRDSSYNEQFF
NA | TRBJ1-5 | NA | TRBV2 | TGTGCCAGCAGTGACGCAGGTTATCAGCCCCAGCATTTT | CASSDAGYQPQHF
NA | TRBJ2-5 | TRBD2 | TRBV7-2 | TGTGCCAGCAGCCAAGCGGGGGGGCTGCAAGAGACCCAGTACTTC | CASSQAGGLQETQYF
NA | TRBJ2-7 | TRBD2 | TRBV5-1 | TGCGCCAGCAGCTTGGCCGAAGCGGGGGATTATACGGGCTACGAGCAGTACTTC | CASSLAEAGDYTGYEQYF
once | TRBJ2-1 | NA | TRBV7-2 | TGTGCCAGCAGCTTGGGGCGGGGTGGGACCTACAATGAGCAGTTCTTC | CASSLGRGGTYNEQFF
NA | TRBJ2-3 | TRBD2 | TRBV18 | TGTGCCAGCTCACCATCGGCGGGGGGGCCCACAGATACGCAGTATTTT | CASSPSAGGPTDTQYF
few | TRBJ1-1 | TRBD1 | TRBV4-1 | TGCGCCAGCAGCCAATGGACAGGGATGTTGACTGAAGCTTTCTTT | CASSQWTGMLTEAFF
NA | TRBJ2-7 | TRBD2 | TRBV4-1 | TGCGCCAGCAGCCAAGACCCCAGCGGGGGGGCGGAAGACGAGCAGTACTTC | CASSQDPSGGAEDEQYF
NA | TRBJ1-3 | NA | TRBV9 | TGTGCCAGCAGCGTAGCCCCGACAAGCTCTGGAAACACCATATATTTT | CASSVAPTSSGNTIYF
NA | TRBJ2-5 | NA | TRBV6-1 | TGTGCCAGCAGTGAAGGTGAAGCCCAAGAGACCCAGTACTTC | CASSEGEAQETQYF
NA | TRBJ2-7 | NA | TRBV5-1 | TGCGCCAGCAGCTTGCCGACAGTCTACGAGCAGTACTTC | CASSLPTVYEQYF